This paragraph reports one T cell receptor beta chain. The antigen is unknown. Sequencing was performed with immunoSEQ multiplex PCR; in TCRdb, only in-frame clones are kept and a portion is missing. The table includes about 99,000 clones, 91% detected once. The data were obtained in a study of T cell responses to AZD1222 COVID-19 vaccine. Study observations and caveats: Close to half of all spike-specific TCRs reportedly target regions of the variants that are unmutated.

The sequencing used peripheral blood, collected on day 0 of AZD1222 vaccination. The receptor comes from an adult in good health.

CDR3 nucleotides: TGTGCCAGCAGCCAAGATGTCACAGGGGGCGAAGGTGGCTACACCTTC. Translation: CASSQDVTGGEGGYTF. The chain recombines TRBV4-2 with TRBJ1-2, with 9 positions matching TRBD1. The J segment lost 7 bases and the V segment lost 0 bases, leaving 9 bases of the junction unmatched. CDR3 length: 16 residues. Per germline, CDR1 LGHNA and CDR2 YNFKEQ.